This T cell receptor (beta chain) was sequenced in a study of cytomegalovirus exposure and HLA in healthy donors. Study results and limitations: V segments that were indistinguishable, TRBV6-2 and TRBV6-3 among them, were omitted from analysis. Earlier findings revealed that most TCR beta V segments proved productive either about 87% or about 30% of the time.

With 7 bases removed from V and 7 bases from J, the gap between germline ends came to 21 bases. The CDR3 is 15 residues long. Germline V CDR1 and CDR2: SEHNR, FQNEAQ (reference sequence). Concerning this clone: Its specificity is unknown.

There were likely unrecorded immune exposures, though donors were nominally healthy when sampled. PCR was performed using 60 Vbeta and 13 Jbeta primers. The data were produced by immunoSEQ multiplex PCR, yet TCRdb's version contains in-frame clones alone and is incomplete. Found here are roughly 62,000 clones, more than 70% of them singletons; the top ten hold under 6%. The TCR comes from a woman in her 30s in good health and CMV-seronegative. The sample consisted of PBMCs. V gene TRBV7-9 combines with J gene TRBJ2-3; D might be TRBD1 (6 bases). CDR3 in DNA: TGTGCCAGCACCCCCAGAGGGGGTGGGCAGAATACGCAGTATTTT. This translates into CASTPRGGGQNTQYF.